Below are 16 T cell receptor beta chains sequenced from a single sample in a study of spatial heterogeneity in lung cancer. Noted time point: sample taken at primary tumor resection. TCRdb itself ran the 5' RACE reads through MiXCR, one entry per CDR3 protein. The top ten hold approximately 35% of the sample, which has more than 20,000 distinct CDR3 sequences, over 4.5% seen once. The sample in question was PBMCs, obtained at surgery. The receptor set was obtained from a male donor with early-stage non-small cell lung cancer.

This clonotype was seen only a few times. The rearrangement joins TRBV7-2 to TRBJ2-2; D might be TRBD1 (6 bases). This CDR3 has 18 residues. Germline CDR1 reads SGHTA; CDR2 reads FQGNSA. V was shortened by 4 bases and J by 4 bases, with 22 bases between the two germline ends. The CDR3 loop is CASSSYPGTLGSTGELFF. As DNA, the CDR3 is TGTGCCAGCAGCTCCTACCCCGGGACATTGGGTTCCACCGGGGAGCTGTTTTTT. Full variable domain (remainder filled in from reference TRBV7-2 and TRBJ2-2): GAGVSQSPSNKVTEKGKDVELRCDPISGHTALYWYRQSLGQGLEFLIYFQGNSAPDKSGLPSDRFSAERTGGSVSTLTIQRTQQEDSAVYLCASSSYPGTLGSTGELFFGEGSRLTVL.

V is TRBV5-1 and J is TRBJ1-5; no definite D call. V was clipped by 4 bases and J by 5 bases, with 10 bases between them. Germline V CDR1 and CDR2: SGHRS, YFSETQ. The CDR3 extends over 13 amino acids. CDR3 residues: CASSQGYDQPQHF. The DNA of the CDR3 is TGCGCCAGCAGCCAAGGGTACGATCAGCCCCAGCATTTT.

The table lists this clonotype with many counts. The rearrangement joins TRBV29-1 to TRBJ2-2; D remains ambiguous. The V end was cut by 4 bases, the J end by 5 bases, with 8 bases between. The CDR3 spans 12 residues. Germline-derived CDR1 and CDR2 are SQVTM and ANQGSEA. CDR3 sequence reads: CSVASLTGELFF. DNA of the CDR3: TGCAGCGTTGCTAGTTTAACCGGGGAGCTGTTTTTT.

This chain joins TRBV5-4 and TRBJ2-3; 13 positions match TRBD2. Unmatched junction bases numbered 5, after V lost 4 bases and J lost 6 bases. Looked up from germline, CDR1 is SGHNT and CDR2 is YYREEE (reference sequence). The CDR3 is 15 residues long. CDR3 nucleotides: TGTGCCAGCAGCCCCGGGACTAGCGGGGTGGATACGCAGTATTTT. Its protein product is CASSPGTSGVDTQYF.

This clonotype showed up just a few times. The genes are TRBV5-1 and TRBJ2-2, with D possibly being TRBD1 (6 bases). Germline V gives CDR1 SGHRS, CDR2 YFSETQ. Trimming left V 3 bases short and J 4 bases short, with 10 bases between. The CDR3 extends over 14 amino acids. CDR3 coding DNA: TGCGCCAGCAGCTCCGGACAGCCCACCGGGGAGCTGTTTTTT. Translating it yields CASSSGQPTGELFF.

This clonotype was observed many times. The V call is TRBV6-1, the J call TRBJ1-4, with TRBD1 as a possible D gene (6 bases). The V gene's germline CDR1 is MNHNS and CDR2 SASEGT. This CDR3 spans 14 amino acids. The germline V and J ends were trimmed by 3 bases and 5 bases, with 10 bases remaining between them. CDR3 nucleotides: TGTGCCAGCAGTGACGGACAGCCGAATGAAAAACTGTTTTTT. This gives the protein CASSDGQPNEKLFF.

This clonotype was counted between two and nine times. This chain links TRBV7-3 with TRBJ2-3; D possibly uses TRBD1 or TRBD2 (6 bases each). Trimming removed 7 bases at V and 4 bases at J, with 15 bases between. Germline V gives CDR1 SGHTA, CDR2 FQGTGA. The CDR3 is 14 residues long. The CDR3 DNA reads TGTGCCAGCACCTTTGGGGGGCCTTCAGATACGCAGTATTTT. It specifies CASTFGGPSDTQYF. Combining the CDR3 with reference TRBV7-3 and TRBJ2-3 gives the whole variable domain GAGVSQTPSNKVTEKGKYVELRCDPISGHTALYWYRQSLGQGPEFLIYFQGTGAADDSGLPNDRFFAVRPEGSVSTLKIQRTERGDSAVYLCASTFGGPSDTQYFGPGTRLTVL.

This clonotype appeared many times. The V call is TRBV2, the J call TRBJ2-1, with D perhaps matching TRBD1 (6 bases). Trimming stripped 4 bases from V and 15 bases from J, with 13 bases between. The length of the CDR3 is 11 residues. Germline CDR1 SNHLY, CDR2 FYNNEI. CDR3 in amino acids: CASSGYRVGFF. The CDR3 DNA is TGTGCCAGCAGTGGTTACAGGGTCGGGTTCTTC.

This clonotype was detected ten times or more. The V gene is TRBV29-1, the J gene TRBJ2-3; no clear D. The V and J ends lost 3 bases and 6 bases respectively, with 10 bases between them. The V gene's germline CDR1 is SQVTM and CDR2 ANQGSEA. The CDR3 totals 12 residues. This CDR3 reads CSVDVSGDTQYF. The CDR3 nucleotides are TGCAGCGTTGACGTGTCCGGGGATACGCAGTATTTT.

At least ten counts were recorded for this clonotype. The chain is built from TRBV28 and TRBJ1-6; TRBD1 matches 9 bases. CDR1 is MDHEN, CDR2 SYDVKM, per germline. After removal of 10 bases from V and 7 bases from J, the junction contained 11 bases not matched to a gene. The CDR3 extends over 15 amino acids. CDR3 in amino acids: CATRRGQGWNSPLHF. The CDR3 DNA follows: TGTGCCACCCGGCGGGGACAGGGATGGAATTCACCCCTCCACTTT.

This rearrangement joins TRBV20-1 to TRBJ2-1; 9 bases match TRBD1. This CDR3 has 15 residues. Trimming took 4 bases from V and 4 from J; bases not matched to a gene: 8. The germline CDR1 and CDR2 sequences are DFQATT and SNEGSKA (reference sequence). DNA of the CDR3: TGCAGTGCTACTGTGGGGACAGGGCGATACAATGAGCAGTTCTTC. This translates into CSATVGTGRYNEQFF.

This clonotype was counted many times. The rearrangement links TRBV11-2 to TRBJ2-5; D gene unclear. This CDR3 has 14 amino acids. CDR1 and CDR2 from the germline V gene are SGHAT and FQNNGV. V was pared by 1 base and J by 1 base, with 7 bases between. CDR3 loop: CASSLGLSQETQYF. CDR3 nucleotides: TGTGCCAGCAGCTTAGGATTGTCCCAAGAGACCCAGTACTTC. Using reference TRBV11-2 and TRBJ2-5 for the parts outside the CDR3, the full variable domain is EAGVAQSPRYKIIEKRQSVAFWCNPISGHATLYWYQQILGQGPKLLIQFQNNGVVDDSQLPKDRFSAERLKGVDSTLKIQPAKLEDSAVYLCASSLGLSQETQYFGPGTRLLVL.

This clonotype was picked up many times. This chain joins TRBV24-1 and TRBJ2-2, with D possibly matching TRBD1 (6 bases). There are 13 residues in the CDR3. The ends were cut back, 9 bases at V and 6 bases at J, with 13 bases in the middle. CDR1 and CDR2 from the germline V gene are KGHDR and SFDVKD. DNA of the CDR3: TGTGCCACCCGAGCCAGGGGAGCCGGGGAGCTGTTTTTT. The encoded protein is CATRARGAGELFF.

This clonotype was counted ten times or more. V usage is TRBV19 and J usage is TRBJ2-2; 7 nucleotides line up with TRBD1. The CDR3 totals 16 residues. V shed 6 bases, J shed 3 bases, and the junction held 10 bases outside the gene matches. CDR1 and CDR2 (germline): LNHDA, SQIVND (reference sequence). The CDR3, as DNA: TGTGCCAGTAGGCCCCCCCCCGGGACAGACACCGGGGAGCTGTTTTTT. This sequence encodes CASRPPPGTDTGELFF.

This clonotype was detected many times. The CDR3 DNA reads as TGTGCCAGCAGCTCACAGGATCTCCCCAATTCACCCCTCCACTTT. Translating gives CASSSQDLPNSPLHF. The chain links TRBV7-2 to TRBJ1-6; D possibly corresponds to TRBD1 (5 bases). The CDR3 covers 15 residues. Trimming shortened V by 4 bases and J by 7 bases, and 14 bases separated the two germline ends. The germline V gene has CDR1 SGHTA and CDR2 FQGNSA.

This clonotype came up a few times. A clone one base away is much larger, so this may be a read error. The CDR3 reads CAISASGGHYERYF. The CDR3 region has the DNA TGTGCCATCTCGGCTAGCGGGGGCCACTACGAGCGGTACTTC. The rearrangement uses TRBV10-3 and TRBJ2-7; 10 nucleotides line up with TRBD2. The CDR3 sequence is 14 residues long. Germline loops: CDR1 ENHRY, CDR2 SYGVKD.